This TCR beta chain comes out of a study of blood T cell repertoires in COVID-19. Study at large: PBMCs, B-cell-depleted T cells, or T cells were the source of the cDNA or gDNA that made up the material.

Donors were grouped by their self-reported clinical history. Repertoires were generated with immunoSEQ multiplex PCR, while TCRdb's copy carries only in-frame clones and drops some. The sample contains 350,000 or so clones, 80% to 90% of which appear only once. The CDR3 is 13 amino acids. V lost 5 bases and J 8 bases, leaving 15 bases between the germline ends. The V gene's germline CDR1 is LNHDA and CDR2 SQIVND (reference sequence). This sequence was found in a middle-aged woman with acute COVID-19. The rearrangement links TRBV19 to TRBJ1-2; tentatively, D is TRBD1 (6 bases). Sequenced: PBMCs or T cells enriched from blood (not recorded which). In nucleotides, the CDR3 is TGTGCCAGTAGTCACAGGGAGTCGAACGGCTACACCTTC. Residues: CASSHRESNGYTF.